This T cell receptor beta chain came from a study of shared clonotypes between healthy human individuals. Findings and caveats of the study: Clonotypes shared by all four donors outscored non-shared clonotypes in generation probability.

A split of CD4+ cells into CD45RA+ naive and CD45RA-negative memory subsets was performed. Details on this clone: Antigen specificity is unknown.

Only in-frame clones appear in the TCRdb table, and some are missing; sequencing was by immunoSEQ multiplex PCR. The profile shows about 2 million clones, over 85% of them singletons. Germline V gene data show CDR1 as SGHAT and CDR2 as FQNNGV. Trimming stripped 2 bases from V and 2 bases from J, with 10 bases between. This CDR3 has 14 amino acids. The rearrangement uses TRBV11-2 and TRBJ2-7, with D unclear. This sequence originates from a man aged 18 to 29 in good health. The sequenced material came from naive CD4+ T cells sorted from blood. Subset in this sample: CD45RA+ positively selected. The CDR3 here is CASSLHRGPYEQYF. The CDR3, as DNA: TGTGCCAGCAGCTTACATCGCGGACCCTACGAGCAGTACTTC.